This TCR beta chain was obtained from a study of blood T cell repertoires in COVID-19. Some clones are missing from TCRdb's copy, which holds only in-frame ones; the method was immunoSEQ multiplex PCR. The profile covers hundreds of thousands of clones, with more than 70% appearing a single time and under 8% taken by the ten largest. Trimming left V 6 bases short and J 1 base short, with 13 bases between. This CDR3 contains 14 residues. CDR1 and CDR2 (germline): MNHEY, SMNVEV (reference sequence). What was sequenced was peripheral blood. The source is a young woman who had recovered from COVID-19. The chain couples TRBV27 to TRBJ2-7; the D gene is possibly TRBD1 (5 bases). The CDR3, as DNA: TGTGCCAGCAGCCGGATGGGGCCTTCCTACGAGCAGTACTTC. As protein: CASSRMGPSYEQYF.